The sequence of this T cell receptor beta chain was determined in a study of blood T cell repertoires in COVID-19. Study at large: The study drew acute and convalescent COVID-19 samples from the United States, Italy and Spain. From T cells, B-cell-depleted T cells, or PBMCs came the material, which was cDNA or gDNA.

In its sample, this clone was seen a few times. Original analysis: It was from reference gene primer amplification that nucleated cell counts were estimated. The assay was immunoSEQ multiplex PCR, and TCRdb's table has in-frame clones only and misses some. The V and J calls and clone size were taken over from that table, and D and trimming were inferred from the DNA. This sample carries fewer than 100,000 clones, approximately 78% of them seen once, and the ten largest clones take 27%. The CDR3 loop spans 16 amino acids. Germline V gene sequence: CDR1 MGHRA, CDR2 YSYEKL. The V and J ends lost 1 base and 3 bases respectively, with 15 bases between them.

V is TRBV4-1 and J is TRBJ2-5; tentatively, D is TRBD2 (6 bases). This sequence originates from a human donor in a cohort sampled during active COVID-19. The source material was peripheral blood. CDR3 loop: CASSQGLDYGKETQYF. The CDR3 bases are TGCGCCAGCAGCCAAGGGCTGGACTACGGAAAAGAGACCCAGTACTTC.